This TCR beta chain was sequenced during a study of T cells in Graves' hyperthyroidism and ophthalmopathy. Overall study results and limits: Clonotypes that were expanded in thyroid above 0.001 mostly appeared in blood too.

Authors of the study amplified TCR beta CDR3 regions from RNA transcripts. A first-round RT-PCR of the TCR CDR3 used the HTBI primer set. MiXCR, applied by TCRdb to the multiplex PCR reads, yields one record per CDR3 protein. The table lists roughly 520,000 distinct CDR3 sequences, about 24% of them singletons. V lost 3 bases to trimming and J lost 4 bases, with 10 bases between them. CDR1 is MNHNS, CDR2 SASEGT, per germline. CDR3 length: 14 amino acids. Uncontrolled infection, other autoimmune disease, pregnancy or lactation led to exclusion. This clonotype was counted between two and nine times. Its target is unknown.

Sequencing was carried out using blood. This TCR derives from a woman in her twenties or thirties with Graves' ophthalmopathy. The chain recombines TRBV6-1 with TRBJ1-3; D is possibly TRBD1 (6 bases). CDR3 nucleotides: TGTGCCAGCAGTGATTGGACAGCAGGAAACACCATATATTTT. Translation gives CASSDWTAGNTIYF.